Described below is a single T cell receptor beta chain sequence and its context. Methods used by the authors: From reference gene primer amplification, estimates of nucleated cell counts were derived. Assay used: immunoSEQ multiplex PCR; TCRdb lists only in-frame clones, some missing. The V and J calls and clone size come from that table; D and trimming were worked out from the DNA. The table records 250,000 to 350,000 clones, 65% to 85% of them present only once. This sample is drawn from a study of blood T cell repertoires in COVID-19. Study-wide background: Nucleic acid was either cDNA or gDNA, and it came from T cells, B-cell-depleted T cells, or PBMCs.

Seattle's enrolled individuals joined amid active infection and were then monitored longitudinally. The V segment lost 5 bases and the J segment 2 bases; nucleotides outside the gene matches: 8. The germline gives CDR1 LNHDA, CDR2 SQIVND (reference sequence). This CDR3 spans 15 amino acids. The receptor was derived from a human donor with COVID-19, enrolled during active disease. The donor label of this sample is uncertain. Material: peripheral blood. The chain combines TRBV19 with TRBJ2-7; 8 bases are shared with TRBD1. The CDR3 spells CASSLAQTGAYEQYF. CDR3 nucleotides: TGTGCCAGTAGTTTGGCCCAGACAGGGGCCTACGAGCAGTACTTC. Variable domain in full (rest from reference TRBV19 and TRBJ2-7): DGGITQSPKYLFRKEGQNVTLSCEQNLNHDAMYWYRQDPGQGLRLIYYSQIVNDFQKGDIAEGYSVSREKKESFPLTVTSAQKNPTAFYLCASSLAQTGAYEQYFGPGTRLTVT.